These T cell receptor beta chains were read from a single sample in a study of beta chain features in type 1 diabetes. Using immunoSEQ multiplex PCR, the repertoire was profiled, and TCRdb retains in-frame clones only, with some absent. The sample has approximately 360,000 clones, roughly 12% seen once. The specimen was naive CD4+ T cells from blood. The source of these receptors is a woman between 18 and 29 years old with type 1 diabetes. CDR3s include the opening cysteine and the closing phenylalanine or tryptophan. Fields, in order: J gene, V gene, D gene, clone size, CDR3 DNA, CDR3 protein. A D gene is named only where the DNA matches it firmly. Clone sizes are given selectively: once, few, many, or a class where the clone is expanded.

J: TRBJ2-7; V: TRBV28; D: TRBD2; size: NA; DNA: TGTGCCAGCAGTTACGGGCTAGCGGGTTGGAGAAGGGACGAGCAGTACTTC; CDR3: CASSYGLAGWRRDEQYF
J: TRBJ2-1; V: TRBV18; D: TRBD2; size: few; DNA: TGTGCCAGCTCCGTGGGGCTAGCGGCGACCGGCTCCTACAATGAGCAGTTCTTC; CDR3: CASSVGLAATGSYNEQFF
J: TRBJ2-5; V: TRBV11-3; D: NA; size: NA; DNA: TGTGCCAGCAGCTTTGTAGGGGATGCCCAGTACTTC; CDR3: CASSFVGDAQYF
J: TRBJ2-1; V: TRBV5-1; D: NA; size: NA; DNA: TGCGCCAGCAGCTTGCGCGGGGGCCCCTCTGACAATGAGCAGTTCTTC; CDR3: CASSLRGGPSDNEQFF
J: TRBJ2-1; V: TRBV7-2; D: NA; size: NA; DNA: TGTGCCAGCAGCCGTCGGGGGGGCAGGGGGTGGAACAATGAGCAGTTCTTC; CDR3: CASSRRGGRGWNNEQFF
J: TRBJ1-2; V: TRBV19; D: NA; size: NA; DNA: TGTGCCAGCGACCAGGGCTATGGCTACACCTTC; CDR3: CASDQGYGYTF
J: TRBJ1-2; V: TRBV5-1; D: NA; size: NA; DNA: TGCGCCAGCAGCTTGTCAGGTCGTGGCTACACCTTC; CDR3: CASSLSGRGYTF
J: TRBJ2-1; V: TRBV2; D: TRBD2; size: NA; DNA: TGTGCCAGCAGCGGACTAGCGGCCTACAATGAGCAGTTCTTC; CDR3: CASSGLAAYNEQFF
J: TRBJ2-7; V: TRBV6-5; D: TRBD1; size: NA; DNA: TGTGCCAGCAGTTACGGGACAGGAACCTACGAGCAGTACTTC; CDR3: CASSYGTGTYEQYF
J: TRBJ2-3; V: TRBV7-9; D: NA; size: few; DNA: TGTGCCAGCAGCTTAGCCAAGATACCGGGTGATACGCAGTATTTT; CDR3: CASSLAKIPGDTQYF
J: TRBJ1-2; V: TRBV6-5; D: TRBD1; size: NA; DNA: TGTGCCAGCAGTAGGGACAGTCCATCCTATGGCTACACCTTC; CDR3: CASSRDSPSYGYTF
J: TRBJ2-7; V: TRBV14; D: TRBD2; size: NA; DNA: TGTGCCAGCAGCCCCTCGGGGGGGATGACCTACGAGCAGTACTTC; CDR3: CASSPSGGMTYEQYF
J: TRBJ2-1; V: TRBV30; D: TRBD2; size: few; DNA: TGTGCCTGGAGTGTCCGACTAGCGGGTGAGCAGTTCTTC; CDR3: CAWSVRLAGEQFF
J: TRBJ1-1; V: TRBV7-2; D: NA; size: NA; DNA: TGTGCCAGCAGGGAAAACAGGGATCTCACTGAAGCTTTCTTT; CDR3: CASRENRDLTEAFF
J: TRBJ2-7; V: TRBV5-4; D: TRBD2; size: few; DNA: TGTGCCAGCAGCCTCCTAGCGGTAAGCTTCTACGAGCAGTACTTC; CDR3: CASSLLAVSFYEQYF
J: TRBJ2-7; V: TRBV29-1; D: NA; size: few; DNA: TGCAGCGTTGGAGTTTCGCTCTCCTACGAGCAGTACTTC; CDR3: CSVGVSLSYEQYF
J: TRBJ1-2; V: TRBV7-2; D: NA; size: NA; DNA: TGTGCCAGCAGTAAGGACAGCCGGGGCTACACCTTC; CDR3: CASSKDSRGYTF
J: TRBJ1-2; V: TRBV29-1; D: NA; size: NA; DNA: TGCAGCTGCGACCCTCGGGGAGAATATGGCTACACCTTC; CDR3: CSCDPRGEYGYTF
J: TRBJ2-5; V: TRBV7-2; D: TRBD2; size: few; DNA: TGTGCCAGCAGCTTAGCGGGAGGGTCCCAAGAGACCCAGTACTTC; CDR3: CASSLAGGSQETQYF
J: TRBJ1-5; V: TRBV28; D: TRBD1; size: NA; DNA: TGTGCCAGCAGTGTACGACAGGGGGATAGCAATCAGCCCCAGCATTTT; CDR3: CASSVRQGDSNQPQHF
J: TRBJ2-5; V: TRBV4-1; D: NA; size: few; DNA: TGCGCCAGCAGGCCCGTGGGGGGAGGAGAAGAGACCCAGTACTTC; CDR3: CASRPVGGGEETQYF
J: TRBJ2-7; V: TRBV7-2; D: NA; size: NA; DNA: TGTGCCAGCAGCCGGTCCTCGGACAGAACCTACGAGCAGTACTTC; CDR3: CASSRSSDRTYEQYF
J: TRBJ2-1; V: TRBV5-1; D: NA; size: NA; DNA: TGCGCCAGCAGCCCCCTGATCCTCACTAGCCGCTCCTACAATGAGCAGTTCTTC; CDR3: CASSPLILTSRSYNEQFF
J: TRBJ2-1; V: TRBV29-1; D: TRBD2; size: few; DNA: TGCAGCGCCCTGACTGAAGCGGGAGGGCACAATGAGCAGTTCTTC; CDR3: CSALTEAGGHNEQFF
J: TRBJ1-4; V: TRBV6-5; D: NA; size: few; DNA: TGTGCCAGCAGTTACGGAGGTAGTGAAAAACTGTTTTTT; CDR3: CASSYGGSEKLFF
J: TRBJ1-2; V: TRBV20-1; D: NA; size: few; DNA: TGCAGTGCTCCTAAGGAGGGAAGCTACACCTTC; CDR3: CSAPKEGSYTF
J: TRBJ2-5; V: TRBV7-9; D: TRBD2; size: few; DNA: TGTGCCAGCAGCTCGCGGGGGGGCCGACAGACCCAGTACTTC; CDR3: CASSSRGGRQTQYF
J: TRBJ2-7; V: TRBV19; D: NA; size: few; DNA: TGTGCCAGTAGTGCGGATGTAACCTACGAGCAGTACTTC; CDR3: CASSADVTYEQYF
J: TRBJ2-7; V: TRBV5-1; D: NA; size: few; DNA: TGCGCCAGCAGCTTGGAAGGAGCGGCATCTTACGAGCAGTACTTC; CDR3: CASSLEGAASYEQYF
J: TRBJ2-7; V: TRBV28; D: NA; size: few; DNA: TGTGCCAGCAGCCAACGTGGTCCCCAGGGTTGGAACGAGCAGTACTTC; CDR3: CASSQRGPQGWNEQYF
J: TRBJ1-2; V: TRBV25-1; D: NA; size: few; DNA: TGTGCCAGCAGTTCAGGGGATGGCTACACCTTC; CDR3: CASSSGDGYTF
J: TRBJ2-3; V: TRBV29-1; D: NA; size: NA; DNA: TGCAGCGTTGGATTCAGGGAAGATACGCAGTATTTT; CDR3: CSVGFREDTQYF
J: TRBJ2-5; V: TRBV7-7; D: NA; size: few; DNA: TGTGCTAGCAGCTTAGGACGGACAATCTTATCAGGGACCCAGTACTTC; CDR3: CASSLGRTILSGTQYF
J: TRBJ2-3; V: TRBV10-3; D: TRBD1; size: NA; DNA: TGTGCCATCAGTGAGTTCCGGGACAGGTACACAGATACGCAGTATTTT; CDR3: CAISEFRDRYTDTQYF
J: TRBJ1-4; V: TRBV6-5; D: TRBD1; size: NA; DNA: TGTGCCAGCTCCCGGGACAGGGCATTACTGTTTTTT; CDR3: CASSRDRALLFF
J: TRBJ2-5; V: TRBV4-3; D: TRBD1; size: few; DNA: TGCGCCAGCAGCCAAACACAGGGGGGAGAGACCCAGTACTTC; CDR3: CASSQTQGGETQYF
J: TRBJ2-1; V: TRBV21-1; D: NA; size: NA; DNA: TGTGCCAGCAGCAAAGTCGCGTACGATGAGCAGTTCTTC; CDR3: CASSKVAYDEQFF
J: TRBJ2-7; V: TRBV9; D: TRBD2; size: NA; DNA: TGTGCCAGCAGCGTAAGGGGACTAGCGGATTACGAGCAGTACTTC; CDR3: CASSVRGLADYEQYF
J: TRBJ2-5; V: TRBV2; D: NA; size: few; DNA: TGTGCCAGCAGTAACAGCCCAGGGCAAGAGACCCAGTACTTC; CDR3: CASSNSPGQETQYF
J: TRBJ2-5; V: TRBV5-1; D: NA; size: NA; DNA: TGCGCCAGCAGCTTGGGTACAGGGCTGGAGACCCAGTACTTC; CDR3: CASSLGTGLETQYF